This paragraph covers one T cell receptor beta chain sequence. Germline V gene sequence: CDR1 GTSNPN, CDR2 SVGIG (reference sequence). The CDR3 has 14 residues. V was pared by 2 bases and J by 1 base, with 6 bases between. The entry originates in a study of T cell changes during pregnancy in multiple sclerosis. The table came from immunoSEQ multiplex PCR; TCRdb's copy has only in-frame clones and leaves some out. This sample has 20,000 to 25,000 clones, with about 93% found just once. This TCR was recovered from a female donor with multiple sclerosis, enrolled in a pregnancy study. This chain links TRBV30 with TRBJ2-6, with D uncertain. The source was CD8+ T cells from peripheral blood mononuclear cells, collected in the third trimester of pregnancy. CDR3 in DNA: TGTGCCTGGAGTCTAATTTCTGGGGCCAACGTCCTGACTTTC. Its translation is CAWSLISGANVLTF.